These T cell receptor beta chains were read from a single sample in a study of cytomegalovirus exposure and HLA in healthy donors. This table comes from immunoSEQ multiplex PCR, and its TCRdb copy is limited to in-frame clones, with some not included. This table holds about 160,000 clones, roughly 75% found once. The sequenced material came from PBMCs. These receptors were taken from a woman aged 45-60 years in good health and CMV-seropositive. CDR3s include the opening cysteine and the closing phenylalanine or tryptophan. Fields, in order: clone size, J gene, V gene, D gene, CDR3 DNA, CDR3 protein. The D gene is left open where the match is weak. The size of a clone is reported for some rows only, either as once, few or many, or as a class for expanded clones.

. | TRBJ2-5 | TRBV5-6 | . | TGTGCCAGCAGCTTGTGGGGCCCGACGGGGACCCAGTACTTC | CASSLWGPTGTQYF
. | TRBJ2-7 | TRBV19 | TRBD1 | TGTGCCAGTGGGGTCGGGACAGATTACGAGCAGTACTTC | CASGVGTDYEQYF
. | TRBJ2-5 | TRBV28 | TRBD1 | TGTGCCAGCAGTTTAAAGGGAGGACAGGGACGAAGAGGGACCCAGTACTTC | CASSLKGGQGRRGTQYF
. | TRBJ1-2 | TRBV4-3 | . | TGCGCCAGCAGCCAAATACAGAAGACCTATGGCTACACCTTC | CASSQIQKTYGYTF
. | TRBJ2-5 | TRBV5-1 | . | TGCGCCAGCAGCTTGGTGGGCCAGGAGACCCAGTACTTC | CASSLVGQETQYF
. | TRBJ2-1 | TRBV28 | TRBD2 | TGTGCCAGCATGGATGGGACTAGCGGGAGAATAAGGAATGAGCAGTTCTTC | CASMDGTSGRIRNEQFF
. | TRBJ2-1 | TRBV2 | TRBD1 | TGTGCCACAAACCCACAGGGGGACGGTGAGCAGTTCTTC | CATNPQGDGEQFF
. | TRBJ1-1 | TRBV5-1 | . | TGCGCCAGCAGCTTGCGAGGGAGAACTGAAGCTTTCTTT | CASSLRGRTEAFF
. | TRBJ1-2 | TRBV23-1 | . | TGCGCCAGCAGTCAATCCCCTCCGGGGGGAGGTGGCTACACCTTC | CASSQSPPGGGGYTF
. | TRBJ2-5 | TRBV5-6 | TRBD2 | TGTGCCAGCAGCTTGGCCGGACTAGCCCAAGAGACCCAGTACTTC | CASSLAGLAQETQYF
few | TRBJ2-7 | TRBV11-2 | . | TGTGCCAGCAGCTTAGTAGGGGGCTCCTACGAGCAGTACTTC | CASSLVGGSYEQYF
. | TRBJ2-1 | TRBV6-6 | TRBD1 | TGTGCCAGCAGTCCCGGGACAGAAAAGAACAATGAGCAGTTCTTC | CASSPGTEKNNEQFF
. | TRBJ2-5 | TRBV7-2 | TRBD2 | TGTGCCAGCAGCTTAGAGGGGAGACTAGCGTTACAAGAGACCCAGTACTTC | CASSLEGRLALQETQYF
. | TRBJ2-3 | TRBV13 | TRBD2 | TGTGCCAGCAGCGGGGTGGGGGGGGGAGATACGCAGTATTTT | CASSGVGGGDTQYF
once | TRBJ2-4 | TRBV28 | . | TGTGCCAGCAGTCCACCCACGACAGGAGCCAAAAACATTCAGTACTTC | CASSPPTTGAKNIQYF
. | TRBJ2-7 | TRBV15 | . | TGTGCCACCAGCAGAGATAGTCGCGGCTACGAGCAGTACTTC | CATSRDSRGYEQYF
. | TRBJ1-2 | TRBV18 | TRBD1 | TGTGCCAGCTCACCACTGGGACAGGGGGCAGGCACCTTC | CASSPLGQGAGTF
. | TRBJ2-1 | TRBV7-3 | . | TGTGCCAGCAGCTTACTGGGCCCTATGGACAATGAGCAGTTCTTC | CASSLLGPMDNEQFF
. | TRBJ2-2 | TRBV7-9 | . | TGTGCCAGCAGCTTTTTTATTAACACCGGGGAGCTGTTTTTT | CASSFFINTGELFF
. | TRBJ2-3 | TRBV15 | . | TGTGCCACCAGCAGAGAGGGCCGATTCACAGATACGCAGTATTTT | CATSREGRFTDTQYF
. | TRBJ1-1 | TRBV28 | . | TGTGCCAGCAGATCCCCAGGGTTAGTTGAAGCTTTCTTT | CASRSPGLVEAFF
. | TRBJ1-5 | TRBV2 | TRBD1 | TGTGCCAGCAGTGAAGTTGGCAGGGGGGTACCCCAGCATTTT | CASSEVGRGVPQHF
. | TRBJ1-5 | TRBV19 | TRBD1 | TGTGCCAGTAGTATTCAGAGGGGGCAACCGCCCCAGCATTTT | CASSIQRGQPPQHF
. | TRBJ2-7 | TRBV4-3 | TRBD2 | TGCGCCAGCAGCCAAGATCGGGGAGCGGGAGTGCAGGAGCAGTACTTC | CASSQDRGAGVQEQYF
. | TRBJ2-7 | TRBV6-1 | . | TGTGCCAGCAGTAAAACAGGGTACGAGCAGTACTTC | CASSKTGYEQYF
. | TRBJ1-1 | TRBV4-2 | . | TGTGCCAGCAGCCAAGGTGGGGGCCTTAACACTGAAGCTTTCTTT | CASSQGGGLNTEAFF
. | TRBJ1-5 | TRBV19 | . | TGTGCCAGTAGTATCCAGGGACAGCCCCAGCATTTT | CASSIQGQPQHF
. | TRBJ1-4 | TRBV5-6 | . | TGTGCCAGCAGCTTGGGCAGGGAAGGCGAAAAACTGTTTTTT | CASSLGREGEKLFF
. | TRBJ2-7 | TRBV11-3 | . | TGTGCCAGCAGCTTAAAATCGGGCTACGAGCAGTACTTC | CASSLKSGYEQYF
. | TRBJ2-3 | TRBV11-3 | TRBD1 | TGTGCCAGCAGCTCCGCGGACAGGGGAGCAGATACGCAGTATTTT | CASSSADRGADTQYF
. | TRBJ1-5 | TRBV7-2 | . | TGTGCCAGCAGCTCCCGGGGCGGGGGCAATCAGCCCCAGCATTTT | CASSSRGGGNQPQHF
once | TRBJ2-4 | TRBV5-1 | . | TGCGCCAGCAGCTATGGGACTAACAGGGCCAAGAACATTCAGTACTTC | CASSYGTNRAKNIQYF
. | TRBJ1-1 | TRBV9 | . | TGTGCCAGCAGCGTAGGTACAGGGACCATGAACACTGAAGCTTTCTTT | CASSVGTGTMNTEAFF
once | TRBJ1-3 | TRBV28 | . | TGTGCCAGCAGTCACGCAACGGTAACAGGGATCTCTGGAAACACCATATATTTT | CASSHATVTGISGNTIYF
. | TRBJ1-6 | TRBV9 | . | TGTGCCAGCAGCGTAGCTTCGTCGGCACCCCTCCACTTT | CASSVASSAPLHF
once | TRBJ2-3 | TRBV27 | TRBD1 | TGTGCCAGCAGTTTCTCACCCTACGACAGGGGGCCTGGAGATACGCAGTATTTT | CASSFSPYDRGPGDTQYF
. | TRBJ2-2 | TRBV29-1 | . | TGCAGCGTTGAAAGACTGGTGGTAAGAAGAACCGGGGAGCTGTTTTTT | CSVERLVVRRTGELFF
. | TRBJ1-1 | TRBV7-9 | TRBD1 | TGTTCCAGCAGCTTAGTGGGACAGAGAGAAGCTTTCTTT | CSSSLVGQREAFF
once | TRBJ1-4 | TRBV28 | . | TGTGCCAGCACGGCGGGGAAAAATGAAAAACTGTTTTTT | CASTAGKNEKLFF
. | TRBJ1-4 | TRBV15 | TRBD1 | TGTGCCACCAGCAGATCACCGCCGGGACAGGGGGCTGTAAAACTGTTTTTT | CATSRSPPGQGAVKLFF
. | TRBJ2-5 | TRBV7-8 | . | TGTGCCAGCAGCTTAGGGGTCTTACAGGGCGTGCATGAGACCCAGTACTTC | CASSLGVLQGVHETQYF
. | TRBJ1-2 | TRBV27 | TRBD1 | TGTGCCAGCAGGCCGGGACAGATAGCTAACTATGGCTACACCTTC | CASRPGQIANYGYTF
. | TRBJ2-7 | TRBV5-6 | . | TGTGCCAGCAGCGGGGTAGCGGACGAGCAGTACTTC | CASSGVADEQYF
. | TRBJ1-1 | TRBV28 | TRBD1 | TGTGCCAGCAGCTCGCGGACAGGGTTGAACACTGAAGCTTTCTTT | CASSSRTGLNTEAFF
. | TRBJ2-1 | TRBV11-2 | TRBD2 | TGTGCCAGCAGCCCTAGACTAGCGGGGGTATACAATGAGCAGTTCTTC | CASSPRLAGVYNEQFF
. | TRBJ2-2 | TRBV27 | TRBD2 | TGTGCCAGCAGTTTCGGGACTAGTGTTGCCGGGGAGCTGTTTTTT | CASSFGTSVAGELFF